These 20 T cell receptor beta chains share one sample of origin, sequenced in a study of T cell repertoires in cytomegalovirus infection. TCRdb reprocessed the reads via MiXCR and lists one record per CDR3 protein. The sample lists roughly 920,000 distinct CDR3 sequences, around 29% occurring once. Which antigens these TCRs recognize remains unknown. This specimen was cultured CD8+ T cells from PBMCs, taken from culture after CMV antigen stimulation. These receptors were taken from a human donor in good health (CMV status not recorded). Some clones in this sample may be carry-over from other donors' samples.

The J gene is TRBJ2-6, the V gene TRBV28, with D possibly matching TRBD1 (6 bases). Germline assignment: CDR1 MDHEN and CDR2 SYDVKM. Trimming left V 5 bases short and J 1 base short, with 18 bases between. This CDR3 is built from 18 residues. Here the CDR3 DNA reads TGTGCCAGCAGTCCACTCGGGACACCTTTTTCTGGGGCCAACGTCCTGACTTTC. Translation: CASSPLGTPFSGANVLTF.

The rearrangement joins TRBV18 to TRBJ2-7; tentatively, D is TRBD1 or TRBD2 (5 bases each). Germline CDR1 and CDR2: KGHSH and LQKENI. Trimming cost V 4 bases and J 2 bases, with 12 bases left between them. The CDR3 totals 14 residues. This CDR3 is CASSRQGAAYEQYF. Written as DNA, the CDR3 is TGTGCCAGCTCACGGCAGGGAGCGGCCTACGAGCAGTACTTC.

Note on this clonotype: An end of the junction does not agree with germline; a read error may underlie this. The chain couples TRBV6-5 to TRBJ1-2, with D tentatively TRBD1 (6 bases). Germline V gives CDR1 MNHEY, CDR2 SVGAGI. The CDR3 is 14 amino acids. The CDR3 nucleotides are TGTGTCAGCACCCCGACAGGTGCTCGCTATGGCTACACCTTC. This gives the protein CVSTPTGARYGYTF.

CDR3 bases: TGTGCCAGCAAGCTGGGTGTCGGGTTCTGCACCTTC. Amino acids: CASKLGVGFCTF. The rearrangement links TRBV7-6 to TRBJ1-2, with D uncertain. This CDR3 is 12 amino acids long. Per the germline V gene, CDR1 is SGHVS and CDR2 is FNYEAQ. Trimming shortened V by 7 bases and J by 13 bases, and 19 bases separated the two germline ends. The complete variable domain, with remaining parts taken from reference TRBV7-6 and TRBJ1-2, reads GAGVSQSPRYKVTKRGQDVALRCDPISGHVSLYWYRQALGQGPEFLTYFNYEAQQDKSGLPNDRFSAERPEGSISTLTIQRTEQRDSAMYRCASKLGVGFCTFGSGTRLTVV.

The rearrangement uses TRBV13 and TRBJ2-7, with D perhaps TRBD1 (5 bases). V was clipped by 5 bases and J by 3 bases, with 8 bases between them. The length of the CDR3 is 12 residues. Per the germline V gene, CDR1 is PRHDT and CDR2 is FYEKMQ (reference sequence). The CDR3 region has the DNA TGTGCCAGCAGCAGGGGCAACTACGAGCAGTACTTC. Translated: CASSRGNYEQYF.

V and J are TRBV11-2 and TRBJ1-4; the D is unclear. The CDR3 is 15 residues long. The V end lost 5 bases, the J end lost 5 bases, and 15 bases lay between the germline ends. Germline assignment: CDR1 SGHAT and CDR2 FQNNGV. For the CDR3, the DNA is TGTGCCAGCAGCCCACGCCTCGCCCCGAATGAAAAACTGTTTTTT. It codes for CASSPRLAPNEKLFF.

The DNA of the CDR3 is TGTGCCAGCAGCGTACGGACTAGCGGGATAGAGACCCAGTACTTC. Its translation is CASSVRTSGIETQYF. The chain uses TRBV7-2 and TRBJ2-5, with 12 bases aligning to TRBD2. CDR1 and CDR2 from the germline V gene are SGHTA and FQGNSA. CDR3 length equals 15 residues. V lost 5 bases, J lost 4 bases, and 5 bases stayed unmatched.

The chain combines TRBV3-1 with TRBJ2-1, with D possibly TRBD2 on 5 matching bases. The CDR3 covers 16 residues. Trimming shortened V by 0 bases and J by 1 base, and 10 bases separated the two germline ends. Germline-derived CDR1 and CDR2 are LGHDT and YNNKEL (reference sequence). The CDR3 nucleotides are TGTGCCAGCAGCCAAGATCTCGGGATTTCCTACAATGAGCAGTTCTTC. It translates to CASSQDLGISYNEQFF.

A few counts support this clonotype. The chain has TRBV6-2 or TRBV6-3 and TRBJ2-7, with D unclear. Germline values: CDR1 MNHEY, CDR2 SVGEGT. Trimming took 5 bases from V and 0 from J, leaving 14 bases between them. The CDR3 extends over 15 amino acids. The CDR3 DNA is TGTGCCAGCAGTGTATACATCGACCGCTCCTACGAGCAGTACGTC. Its translation is CASSVYIDRSYEQYV.

In this sample, this clonotype turned up many times. CDR3 protein: CASSKGGNEQFF. CDR3 DNA sequence: TGTGCCAGCAGCAAAGGGGGGAATGAGCAGTTCTTC. The genes are TRBV7-9 and TRBJ2-1; either TRBD1 or TRBD2 may fit D (6 bases each). Trimming shortened V by 5 bases and J by 7 bases, and 9 bases separated the two germline ends. This CDR3 spans 12 amino acids. From germline, CDR1 is SEHNR and CDR2 FQNEAQ (reference sequence).

This clonotype has at least ten counts. V gene TRBV20-1 combines with J gene TRBJ1-2; D is unresolved. CDR3 length equals 14 residues. Deletions cut 7 bases from V and 0 bases from J, with 15 bases between. Germline CDR1 and CDR2: DFQATT and SNEGSKA (reference sequence). CDR3: CSVPEATTNYGYTF. In nucleotides, the CDR3 is TGCAGTGTCCCAGAGGCAACAACTAACTATGGCTACACCTTC.

The chain uses TRBV29-1 and TRBJ2-2, with D perhaps TRBD2 (5 bases). The germline gives CDR1 SQVTM, CDR2 ANQGSEA. This CDR3 is 12 amino acids long. V lost 4 bases, J lost 7 bases, and 10 bases lay in between. CDR3 DNA sequence: TGCAGCGTTGGTACCGGGGACGGGGAGCTGTTTTTT. Translated, it gives CSVGTGDGELFF.

This clonotype is a singleton in its sample. CDR3 DNA sequence: TGCAGTGCTAGAGATAGGAAGGGAGGGGATGAGCAGTTCTTC. Its translation: CSARDRKGGDEQFF. V usage is TRBV20-1 and J usage is TRBJ2-1, with 7 bases that match TRBD2. V shed 0 bases, J shed 8 bases, and the junction held 7 bases outside the gene matches. The CDR3 covers 14 residues. From germline, CDR1 is DFQATT and CDR2 SNEGSKA (reference sequence).

This clonotype has more than one count but fewer than ten. This chain connects TRBV15 to TRBJ1-5, with 9 bases fitting TRBD1. This CDR3 comprises 15 residues. The germline CDR1 and CDR2 sequences are LNHNV and YYDKDF (reference sequence). Unmatched junction bases numbered 6, after V lost 0 bases and J lost 9 bases. The CDR3 sequence is CATSRDPGTGRPQHF. In nucleotides, the CDR3 is TGTGCCACCAGCAGAGATCCCGGGACAGGGCGGCCCCAGCATTTT.

This clonotype was seen at least ten times. J is TRBJ2-3 and V is TRBV7-2, with D possibly matching TRBD2 (6 bases). Trimming shortened V by 1 base and J by 2 bases, and 10 bases separated the two germline ends. The CDR3 is made up of 15 amino acids. Germline CDR1 SGHTA, CDR2 FQGNSA. The CDR3 region is CASSLGWTTTDTQYF. CDR3 nucleotides: TGTGCCAGCAGCTTAGGTTGGACTACCACAGATACGCAGTATTTT.

This clonotype was recorded only once. The J gene is TRBJ2-2, the V gene TRBV9; maybe TRBD2 (7 bases). Germline assignment: CDR1 SGDLS and CDR2 YYNGEE. There are 13 residues in the CDR3. V was trimmed by 7 bases and J by 4 bases, leaving 11 bases between them. The CDR3 nucleotides read TGTGCCAGCGGGGGGGGGGCCACCGGGGAGCTGTTTTTT. Encoded protein: CASGGGATGELFF.

The chain is built from TRBV19 and TRBJ1-2; TRBD1 agrees at 8 bases. The J segment lost 8 bases and the V segment lost 7 bases, leaving 12 bases of the junction unmatched. The germline gives CDR1 LNHDA, CDR2 SQIVND (reference sequence). The CDR3 is made up of 14 amino acids. CDR3 amino acids: CASNRPDRAGGYTF. The DNA for the CDR3 is TGTGCCAGTAATCGACCGGACAGGGCGGGGGGCTACACCTTC.

The genes are TRBV5-4 and TRBJ2-7; D uncertain. Trimming shortened V by 0 bases and J by 0 bases, and 10 bases separated the two germline ends. Looked up from germline, CDR1 is SGHNT and CDR2 is YYREEE (reference sequence). This CDR3 is 15 amino acids long. CDR3 DNA sequence: TGTGCCAGCAGCTTGGACGGAATGAGCTCCTACGAGCAGTACTTC. Encoded protein: CASSLDGMSSYEQYF.

The gene calls are TRBV4-1 and TRBJ2-6, with D possibly being TRBD1 (6 bases). This CDR3 contains 15 residues. V lost 10 bases, J lost 2 bases, and 15 bases lay in between. Looked up from germline, CDR1 is MGHRA and CDR2 is YSYEKL. CDR3 DNA: TGCGCCACGGGACATGCCTCAGCTGGGGCCAACGTCCTGACTTTC. It codes for CATGHASAGANVLTF.

The chain uses TRBV18 and TRBJ2-7; TRBD2 aligns across 12 bases. The junction had 11 bases not matched to a gene; V was cut back by 2 bases and J by 6 bases. The germline gives CDR1 KGHSH, CDR2 LQKENI. The CDR3 has 17 amino acids. The CDR3 coding sequence is TGTGCCAGCTCACCAAATTCTCTAGCGGGGGGGCCGGGCGAGCAGTACTTC. It codes for CASSPNSLAGGPGEQYF.